A selection of T cell receptor beta chains follows, all from one sample in a study of blood T cell repertoires in COVID-19. The repertoire was sequenced with immunoSEQ multiplex PCR; TCRdb's copy has only in-frame clones and lacks some. The table shows about 170,000 clones, with less than 90% occurring only once. Sequenced sample: peripheral blood. The receptor source for this set is a woman in her seventies with COVID-19, enrolled during active disease. Each CDR3 is given with its conserved first and last residue. D genes are given only for firm matches. Not all rows give a size; the values are once, few, many and, for expanded clones, a class.

>TRBV27|TRBJ1-2|once|TRBD1
TGTGCCAGCAGTTCCTTTACAGGGGTTGGCTACACCTTC
CASSSFTGVGYTF
>TRBV7-9|TRBJ2-1|-|TRBD2
TGTGCCAGCAGCCTAACTAGCGGGGAAAACAATGAGCAGTTCTTC
CASSLTSGENNEQFF
>TRBV12-3/TRBV12-4|TRBJ1-2|-|-
TGTGCCAGCAGCTCGGGGGGGGCGCGGGGCTACACCTTC
CASSSGGARGYTF
>TRBV30|TRBJ2-1|-|TRBD2
TGTGCCTGGTCGGGACTAGCGGGCCGTTACTCCTACAATGAGCAGTTCTTC
CAWSGLAGRYSYNEQFF
>TRBV10-3|TRBJ1-3|-|-
TGTGCCATCACAAGGGGCCAGGGAAACACCATATATTTT
CAITRGQGNTIYF
>TRBV30|TRBJ1-6|-|-
TGTGCCTGGAGTGTACCGACAGACTCCTATAATTCACCCCTCCACTTT
CAWSVPTDSYNSPLHF
>TRBV27|TRBJ2-1|-|TRBD1
TGTGCCAGCAGTGCCGACAGGGGGCACTACAATGAGCAGTTCTTC
CASSADRGHYNEQFF
>TRBV11-2|TRBJ1-1|-|-
TGTGCCAGCAGCTCAACCGGGACACCGGGGACTGAAGCTTTCTTT
CASSSTGTPGTEAFF
>TRBV19|TRBJ2-6|-|-
TGTGCCAGTACCTCAGGGGTCGTCCTCTCTGGGGCCAACGTCCTGACTTTC
CASTSGVVLSGANVLTF
>TRBV2|TRBJ2-3|-|-
TGTGCCAGCAGTGAAGTGACTAGTTCCCCAGATACGCAGTATTTT
CASSEVTSSPDTQYF
>TRBV4-1|TRBJ1-1|once|-
TGCGCCAGCAGCCAAGGCCCCTGGGCCACTGAAGCTTTCTTT
CASSQGPWATEAFF
>TRBV7-8|TRBJ2-3|-|-
TGTGCCAGCAGCTTACAGGGTATCACAGATACGCAGTATTTT
CASSLQGITDTQYF
>TRBV2|TRBJ2-2|-|TRBD2
TGTGCCAGCAGCTTTAGCGGGGGCGCGAACACCGGGGAGCTGTTTTTT
CASSFSGGANTGELFF
>TRBV2|TRBJ1-5|-|-
TGTGCCAGCAGCCGGGACTCAGCCAGCAGTCAGCCCCAGCATTTT
CASSRDSASSQPQHF
>TRBV29-1|TRBJ2-2|-|-
TGCAGCGTTGATACAGGGAACACCGGGGAGCTGTTTTTT
CSVDTGNTGELFF
>TRBV10-3|TRBJ1-2|-|-
TGTGCCATCAGTGAGTTCCAACAGGCTTCTAACTATGGCTACACCTTC
CAISEFQQASNYGYTF
>TRBV6-6|TRBJ2-5|-|TRBD1
TGTGCCAGCAGTTACGACAGGGGGACGGAGACCCAGTACTTC
CASSYDRGTETQYF
>TRBV5-6|TRBJ1-6|-|TRBD1
TGTGCCAGCATCCAGGGGGATGGGGGTTCACCCCTCCACTTT
CASIQGDGGSPLHF
>TRBV29-1|TRBJ1-2|-|TRBD1
TGCAGCGCCAGCGGGGGACAGGGATCTAACTATGGCTACACCTTC
CSASGGQGSNYGYTF
>TRBV6-5|TRBJ1-5|-|-
TGTGCCAGCCGAAACTCGGGCCTTGGAGGGCAGCCCCAGCATTTT
CASRNSGLGGQPQHF
>TRBV28|TRBJ2-1|-|-
TGTGCCAGCATGGGTACAGGGAGGGGCATTAACAATGAGCAGTTCTTC
CASMGTGRGINNEQFF
>TRBV18|TRBJ1-4|-|-
TGTGCCAGCTCACCTCTAGGGGCTGAAAAACTGTTTTTT
CASSPLGAEKLFF
>TRBV30|TRBJ2-2|once|-
TGTGCCTGGATACGAGTGGGCAGAATGACCGGGGAGCTGTTTTTT
CAWIRVGRMTGELFF
>TRBV29-1|TRBJ2-3|-|-
TGCAGCGTCCGCGGGGTGGGCACAGATACGCAGTATTTT
CSVRGVGTDTQYF
>TRBV27|TRBJ2-7|-|-
TGTGCCAGCAGATTAAGAGGGGGGGAGTACGAGCAGTACTTC
CASRLRGGEYEQYF
>TRBV24-1|TRBJ2-3|once|-
TGTGCCACCAGTGATTTTTTTATCAGGGTTTCCACAGATACGCAGTATTTT
CATSDFFIRVSTDTQYF
>TRBV7-2|TRBJ1-1|-|-
TGTGCCAGCAGCATAGACCCAGGGTCTGGTACTGAAGCTTTCTTT
CASSIDPGSGTEAFF
>TRBV10-3|TRBJ1-1|-|-
TGTGCCATCAGTGGGCTGAAGGTCGGGGGAATGAACACTGAAGCTTTCTTT
CAISGLKVGGMNTEAFF
>TRBV5-4|TRBJ1-2|-|TRBD1
TGTGCCAGCAGCACTATTGACAGGGAAGATGGCTACACCTTC
CASSTIDREDGYTF
>TRBV13|TRBJ1-1|-|-
TGTGCCAGCAGCTTATTGACAATGAACACTGAAGCTTTCTTT
CASSLLTMNTEAFF
>TRBV7-9|TRBJ1-2|-|-
TGTGCCAGCGGCCCCCCTGGAGATCTTTTCTATGGCTACACCTTC
CASGPPGDLFYGYTF
>TRBV6-5|TRBJ1-1|few|TRBD1
TGTGCCAGCAGCCAGACAGGGTTAAGGGCTTTCTTT
CASSQTGLRAFF
>TRBV9|TRBJ2-2|-|TRBD2
TGTGCCAGCAGCGTAGGACTAGCGACGGCCGGGGAGCTGTTTTTT
CASSVGLATAGELFF
>TRBV7-2|TRBJ2-3|-|TRBD2
TGTGCCAGCAGCAAGGGACTAGCGGGAGATACGCAGTATTTT
CASSKGLAGDTQYF
>TRBV29-1|TRBJ2-5|once|-
TGCAGCGTTGCGACAGAAGAGACCCAGTACTTC
CSVATEETQYF
>TRBV24-1|TRBJ2-2|few|-
TGTGCCACCAGTGCCTCCGGGGTGACCGGGGAGCTGTTTTTT
CATSASGVTGELFF
>TRBV5-4|TRBJ2-7|-|TRBD2
TGTGCCAGCAGCTTGGTTAGCGGGAGCTCCTACGAGCAGTACTTC
CASSLVSGSSYEQYF
>TRBV6-5|TRBJ1-2|few|TRBD1
TGTGCCAGCGGACAGGGGAGTAACTATGGCTACACCTTC
CASGQGSNYGYTF
>TRBV27|TRBJ2-3|-|TRBD2
TGTGCCAGCAGTTTATCGGGCGGGAGTGCGGATACGCAGTATTTT
CASSLSGGSADTQYF
>TRBV19|TRBJ2-4|-|-
TGTGCCAGTAGATTTAGTCGGGCGGGGATTCAGTACTTC
CASRFSRAGIQYF
>TRBV7-9|TRBJ2-7|-|-
TGTGCCAGCAGCTTAGTCGACAGGCGATCCTACGAGCAGTACTTC
CASSLVDRRSYEQYF
>TRBV9|TRBJ1-1|-|-
TGTGCCAGCAGCCCTACTCGCGGGGCGGCCACTGAAGCTTTCTTT
CASSPTRGAATEAFF
>TRBV5-1|TRBJ2-3|-|TRBD2
TGCGCCAGCAGCCGGTATGGGCTAGCGGGGGACCGACCTTCGCAGTATTTT
CASSRYGLAGDRPSQYF
>TRBV10-3|TRBJ1-3|-|-
TGTGCCGCGCAGGGGTCCTCTGGAAACACCATATATTTT
CAAQGSSGNTIYF
>TRBV5-6|TRBJ2-1|once|-
TGTGCCAGCAGCCCGCAGCCCAACGGGATTATTGAGCAGTTCTTC
CASSPQPNGIIEQFF
>TRBV19|TRBJ2-7|-|TRBD2
TGTGCCAGTAGTCCGAGACTAGCAGCCTCCGCCTACGAGCAGTACTTC
CASSPRLAASAYEQYF